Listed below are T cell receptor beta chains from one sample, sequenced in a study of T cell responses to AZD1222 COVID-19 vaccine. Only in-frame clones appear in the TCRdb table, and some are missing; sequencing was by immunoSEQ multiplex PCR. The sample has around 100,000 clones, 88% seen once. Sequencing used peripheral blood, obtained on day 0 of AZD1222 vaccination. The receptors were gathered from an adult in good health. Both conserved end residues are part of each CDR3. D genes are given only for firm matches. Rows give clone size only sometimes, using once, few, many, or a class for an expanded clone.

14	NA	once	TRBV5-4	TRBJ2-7	TGTGCCAGCAGCCTCCCCGGGACCTACTACGAGCAGTACTTC	CASSLPGTYYEQYF
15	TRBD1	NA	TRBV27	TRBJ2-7	TGTGCCAGCAGGGAGACAGGGGCAGCTTCCTACGAGCAGTACTTC	CASRETGAASYEQYF
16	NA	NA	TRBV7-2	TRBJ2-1	TGTGCCAGCAGCTTAGTACCGGGAACCTCCTACAATGAGCAGTTCTTC	CASSLVPGTSYNEQFF
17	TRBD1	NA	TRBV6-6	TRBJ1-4	TGTGCCAGCAGTCGCTCCGGGGGACAGACCCTTGGCGAAAAACTGTTTTTT	CASSRSGGQTLGEKLFF
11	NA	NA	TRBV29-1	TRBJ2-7	TGCAGCGTTGGGGAAAAATACGAGCAGTACTTC	CSVGEKYEQYF
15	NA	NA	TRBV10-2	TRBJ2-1	TGCGCCAGCAGTGAGTTTTGGGGGATGATCAATGAGCAGTTCTTC	CASSEFWGMINEQFF
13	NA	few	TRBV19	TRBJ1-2	TGTGCCAGTTTACGGGGACCTAACTATGGCTACACCTTC	CASLRGPNYGYTF
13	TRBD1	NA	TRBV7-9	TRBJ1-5	TGTGCCAGCAGAGGGGGCGCGAATCAGCCCCAGCATTTT	CASRGGANQPQHF
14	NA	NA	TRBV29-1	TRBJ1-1	TGCAGCGTTGAATCTTCAGGAGGGATCACTGAAGCTTTCTTT	CSVESSGGITEAFF
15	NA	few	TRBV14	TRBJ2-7	TGTGCCAGCAGCCAAGATGTAAGGACCCTTTACGAGCAGTACTTC	CASSQDVRTLYEQYF
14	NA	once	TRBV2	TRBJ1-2	TGTGCCAGTCCCCGGCCCCGGGGGCGTAGTGGCTACACCTTC	CASPRPRGRSGYTF
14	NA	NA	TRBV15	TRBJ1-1	TGTGCCACCAGCAGAGCTGGGGAAGGTACTGAAGCTTTCTTT	CATSRAGEGTEAFF
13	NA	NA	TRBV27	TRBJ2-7	TGTGCCAGCAGTTTACGCGTAACCTACGAGCAGTACTTC	CASSLRVTYEQYF
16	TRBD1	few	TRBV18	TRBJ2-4	TGTGCCAGCTCACCACCGTTGGACAGGGGTTTGGGCATTCAGTACTTC	CASSPPLDRGLGIQYF
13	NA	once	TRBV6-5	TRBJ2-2	TGTGCCAGCAGTTACTCAACGCTCCGGGAGCTGTTTTTT	CASSYSTLRELFF
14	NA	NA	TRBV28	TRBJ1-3	TGTGCCAGCAGTTTAGCTGGGACTGGAAACACCATATATTTT	CASSLAGTGNTIYF
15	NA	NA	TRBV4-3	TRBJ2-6	TGCGCCAGCAGCCAAGAACCCTCTGGGGCCAACGTCCTGACTTTC	CASSQEPSGANVLTF
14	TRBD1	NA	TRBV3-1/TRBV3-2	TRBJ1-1	TGTGCCAGCAGCCAAAGGGGGCTGAGGACTGAAGCTTTCTTT	CASSQRGLRTEAFF
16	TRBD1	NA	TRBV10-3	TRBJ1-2	TGTGCCATCAGTGCCAATCCGGGACAGGGTAACTATGGCTACACCTTC	CAISANPGQGNYGYTF
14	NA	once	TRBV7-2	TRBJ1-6	TGTGCCAGCACCTTAAGCTCGGGGAATTCACCCCTCCACTTT	CASTLSSGNSPLHF
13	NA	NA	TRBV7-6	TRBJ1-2	TGTGCCAGCAGCCCGGACACGAACTATGGCTACACCTTC	CASSPDTNYGYTF
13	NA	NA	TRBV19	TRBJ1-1	TGTGCCAGTACCGTCACAGGGAACACTGAAGCTTTCTTT	CASTVTGNTEAFF
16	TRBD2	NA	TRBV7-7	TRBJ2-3	TGTGCTAGCAGCTTAGGGACTAGCCGTGTCACAGATACGCAGTATTTT	CASSLGTSRVTDTQYF
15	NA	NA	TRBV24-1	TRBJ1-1	TGTGCCACCAGTGATAACGGGAACTCAATCACTGAAGCTTTCTTT	CATSDNGNSITEAFF
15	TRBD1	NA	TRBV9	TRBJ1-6	TGTGCCAGCAGCGTAGCACAGGGGGCAAATTCACCCCTCCACTTT	CASSVAQGANSPLHF
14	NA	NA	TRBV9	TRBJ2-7	TGTGCCAGCAGCGTAGGCCCCCCGGCCTACGAGCAGTACTTC	CASSVGPPAYEQYF